This TCR beta chain was sequenced for a study of Ad26.COV2.S vaccination and SARS-CoV-2 variants (dated by TCRdb to the early 2020s). With respect to the entire study: Vaccine-arm donors came from COV1001, a multicentre, randomized, double-blind, placebo-controlled phase I-IIa trial of Ad26.COV2.S in healthy adults. Dosing of Ad26.COV2.S was intramuscular, at either 5x10^10 or 1x10^11 viral particles, delivered as one shot or as two shots spaced 56 days apart. Sequencing of the TCRbeta repertoire served to evaluate the specificity and breadth of SARS-CoV-2-reactive T cell receptors following Ad26.COV2.S vaccination. A total of approximately 30 samples were included in the TCR-sequenced set, comprising around 19 Ad26.COV2.S vaccine recipients, 5 placebo recipients and 8 SARS-CoV-2 convalescent individuals. Participants in the trial were split at random into five groups of five each, receiving low-dose or high-dose Ad26.COV2.S once or twice, or else placebo on both occasions. Throughout the experiments and outcome assessment, investigators stayed blinded to trial group allocation. Results the study describes overall, beyond this receptor: The authors noted that total T cell responses may have been underestimated by the TCR breadth and depth analyses. Spike-specific TCR breadth was higher in Ad26.COV2.S recipients than in placebo recipients (P = 0.0014). After vaccination, spike-specific CD8+ and CD4+ T cell responses were reported to show substantial breadth. Comparable non-spike TCR breadth was observed between vaccine and placebo recipients, consistent with only spike being contained in the vaccine. The study was not powered to compare responses between vaccine doses or regimens.

A remark on this clone: Its specific antigen is unknown. No qualities accompany the bases; no much larger clone lies one base away.

According to the study, the label for this sample's treatment or condition signals: approximately 18 received Ad26.COV2.S at low or high dose, single or two shots; 5 received placebo; per-sample allocation not given. Repertoires of vaccine and placebo recipients were sequenced from samples collected on day 63 after the first injection. In Cohort 1b, about two dozen adults aged 18-55 years were enrolled at a single site in Boston, USA, between 29 July and 7 August 2020. Ad26.COV2.S was a replication-incompetent adenovirus type 26 vector expressing a prefusion-stabilized SARS-CoV-2 spike protein from the original Wuhan strain. The germline V gene (reference sequence) supplies CDR1 SGHNT and CDR2 YYREEE. The CDR3 numbers 16 residues from cysteine through phenylalanine. The sequence is cut down to CDR3 DNA, 48 bases in frame from base 1. At the junction V is shortened by 4 bases and J by 3 bases; bases outside the gene matches: 9.

The immunoSEQ Assay was used to sequence TCRbeta CDR3 regions. After extraction, genomic DNA underwent amplification by bias-controlled multiplex PCR, followed by high-throughput sequencing. For the original study's pipeline: Collapsing and filtering of sequences were performed to quantify the absolute abundance of each unique TCRbeta CDR3 region. T cell fraction was estimated by normalizing TCRbeta template counts to usable DNA, with usable DNA measured through amplification of reference genes found in all nucleated cells. Repertoire TCRs were annotated as SARS-CoV-2-specific by exact matching of V gene, CDR3 amino acid sequence and J gene to a known reactive TCR set. The reference SARS-CoV-2 TCR set was obtained from MIRA and was filtered for enrichment in COVID-19-positive ImmuneCODE repertoires, whereby public or cross-reactive TCRs were removed. Drawing on the MIRA antigens, annotated TCRs were analysed further at the level of specific ORF or position within ORF. Breadth was defined as the number of annotated unique rearrangements divided by the total number of unique productive rearrangements, and depth was defined as the summed frequency of the annotated unique rearrangements. Group comparisons of TCR breadth used two-sided Wilcoxon rank-sum tests. Imported from immuneACCESS, the table was reduced by TCRdb to in-frame sequences with V and J called. These copies leave out some clones; in studies compared against another copy, an unresolved V gene accounts for under half, and the cause of the remainder is not known. From that table come the V and J calls and clone size; the DNA was used to work out D and trimming. The table for this sample lists about 250,000 clones; roughly 87% of them were counted only once. The ten largest make up nearly 3% of the sample.

The TCR was taken from a person aged 18 to 59 who received the Ad26.COV2.S COVID-19 vaccine or a placebo. The specimen was peripheral blood, collected in a trial of Ad26.COV2.S vaccine versus placebo. The rearrangement joined TRBV5-4 to TRBJ2-3, with 9 central nucleotides matching TRBD1. CDR3 reads: CASSIGQGIGTDTQYF. The sequence in DNA is TGTGCCAGCAGCATTGGACAGGGGATAGGAACAGATACGCAGTATTTT.